This section outlines one T cell receptor (beta chain) sequence together with its context. Its antigen is currently unknown. These data are taken from a study of cytomegalovirus exposure and HLA in healthy donors. Sequencing used immunoSEQ multiplex PCR; TCRdb keeps in-frame clones, though not all of them. The sample lists approximately 100,000 clones, about nine tenths seen once, with about 2.1% in the top ten. The CDR3 loop spans 17 amino acids. The germline V and J ends were trimmed by 0 bases and 4 bases, with 16 bases remaining between them. Germline CDR1 SGHRS, CDR2 YFSETQ. The donors belonged to the roughly 130-subject validation cohort, separate from the roughly 650-subject first cohort. The study's findings and limits: Most sequenced TCRs were rare (though some public TCRs occurred in many donors).

Sequencing was done on a sample of PBMCs. This receptor was obtained from a woman under 30 in good health and CMV-seronegative. This chain uses TRBV5-1 with TRBJ1-4; D is unclear. This chain's CDR3 is CASSLAAGGYSNEKLFF. The CDR3 region has the DNA TGCGCCAGCAGCTTGGCGGCAGGAGGCTACAGTAATGAAAAACTGTTTTTT.